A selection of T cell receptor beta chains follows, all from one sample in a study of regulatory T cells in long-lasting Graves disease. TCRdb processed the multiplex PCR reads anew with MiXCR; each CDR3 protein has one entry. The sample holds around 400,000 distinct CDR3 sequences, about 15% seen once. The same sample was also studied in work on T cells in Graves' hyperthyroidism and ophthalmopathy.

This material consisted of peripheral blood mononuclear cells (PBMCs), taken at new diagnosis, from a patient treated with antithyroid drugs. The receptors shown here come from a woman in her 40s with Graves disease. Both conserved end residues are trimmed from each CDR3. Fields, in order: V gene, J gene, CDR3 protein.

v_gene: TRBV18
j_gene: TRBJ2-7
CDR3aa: ASSPLPGQGQDEQY

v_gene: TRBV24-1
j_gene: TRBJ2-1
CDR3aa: ATSESQGVGVEQF

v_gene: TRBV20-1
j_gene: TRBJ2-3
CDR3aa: SARGTSGTDTQY

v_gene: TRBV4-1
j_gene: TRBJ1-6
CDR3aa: ASSQDLVGIGKIPFYNSPLH

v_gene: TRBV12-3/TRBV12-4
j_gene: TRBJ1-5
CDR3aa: ASSRAGVGGTGESGGNQPQH

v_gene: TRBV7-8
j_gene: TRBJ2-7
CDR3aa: ASSLTPNEQY

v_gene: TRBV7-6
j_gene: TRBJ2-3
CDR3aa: ASSLEGLPDTQY

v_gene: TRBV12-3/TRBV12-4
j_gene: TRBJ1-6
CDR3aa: ASKPGTGGGSPLH

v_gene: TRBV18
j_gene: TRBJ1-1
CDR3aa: ASSPTQGRTEAF

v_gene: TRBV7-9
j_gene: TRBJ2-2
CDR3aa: ASSLAGGQSTNTGELF

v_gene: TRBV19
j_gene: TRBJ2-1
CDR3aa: ASSGASGRGYNEQF

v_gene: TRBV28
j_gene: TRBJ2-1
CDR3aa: ASSQSGTSGRDEQF

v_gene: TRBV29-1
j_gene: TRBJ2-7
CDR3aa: SVEVRQGGYEQY

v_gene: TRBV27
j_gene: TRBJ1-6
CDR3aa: ASSRDMSSYNSPLH

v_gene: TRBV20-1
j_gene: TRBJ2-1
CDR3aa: SARRGLAGYNEQF

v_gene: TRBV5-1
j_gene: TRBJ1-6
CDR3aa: ASSPLPQGSRIPYNSPLH

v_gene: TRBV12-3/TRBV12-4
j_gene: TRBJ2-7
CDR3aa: ASSFQARTVGEQY

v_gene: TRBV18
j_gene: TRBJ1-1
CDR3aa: ASSRDSNTEAF

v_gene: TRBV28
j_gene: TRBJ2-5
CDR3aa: ASSRTGRTQY

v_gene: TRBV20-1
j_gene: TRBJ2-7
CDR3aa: SARPTDAYEQY

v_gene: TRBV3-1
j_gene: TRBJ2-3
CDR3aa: ASSQVSDTQY

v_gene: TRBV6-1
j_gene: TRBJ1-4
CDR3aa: ASREQKQSEKLF

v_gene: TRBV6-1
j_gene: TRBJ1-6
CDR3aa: ASMVGCLPGCSYNSPLH

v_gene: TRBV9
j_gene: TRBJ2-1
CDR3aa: ASSASGRAYNEQF

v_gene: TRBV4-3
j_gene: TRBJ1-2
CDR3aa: ASSQAMTGGGYT

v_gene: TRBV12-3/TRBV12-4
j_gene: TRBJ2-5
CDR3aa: ASSGWGQGAIIQETQY

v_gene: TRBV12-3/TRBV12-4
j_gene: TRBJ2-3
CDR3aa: ASSSSRGAHRIDTQY

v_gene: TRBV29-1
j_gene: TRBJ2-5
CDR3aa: SVDSSSETQY

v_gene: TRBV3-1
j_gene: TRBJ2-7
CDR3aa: ASSQDPGTSGGTYEQY

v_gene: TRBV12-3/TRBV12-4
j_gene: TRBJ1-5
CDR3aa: ASSLRNQPQH

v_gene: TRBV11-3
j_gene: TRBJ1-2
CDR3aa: ASSRGETRAGGYT

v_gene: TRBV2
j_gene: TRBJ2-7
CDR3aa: ASRDRGYEQY

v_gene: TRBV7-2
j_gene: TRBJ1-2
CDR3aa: ASSPADRVYGYT

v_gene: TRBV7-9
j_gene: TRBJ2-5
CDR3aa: ASSLGVASETQY

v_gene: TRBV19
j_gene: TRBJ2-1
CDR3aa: ASSMSGPLANEQF

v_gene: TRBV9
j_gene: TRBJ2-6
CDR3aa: ASSVDGSGANVLT

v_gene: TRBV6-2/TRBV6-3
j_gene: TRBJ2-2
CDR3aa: ASRLRDTGELF

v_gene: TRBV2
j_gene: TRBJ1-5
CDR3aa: ASSVSWTASNQPQH

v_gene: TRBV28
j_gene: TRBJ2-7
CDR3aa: ASSLWGRAFGEQY

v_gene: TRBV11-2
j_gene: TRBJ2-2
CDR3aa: ASSLTPGTGELF

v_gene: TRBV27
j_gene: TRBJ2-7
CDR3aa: ASSLTAGGNYEQY

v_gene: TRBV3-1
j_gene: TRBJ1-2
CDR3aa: ASSIDRDYGYT

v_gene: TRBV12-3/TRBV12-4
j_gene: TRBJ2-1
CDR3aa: ASSLLAAFYSEQF

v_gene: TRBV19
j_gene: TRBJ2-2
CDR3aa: ASSNRGNTGELF

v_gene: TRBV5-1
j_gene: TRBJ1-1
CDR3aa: ASSLELASLRTEAF

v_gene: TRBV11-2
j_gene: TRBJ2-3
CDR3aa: ASSPGLAGWADTQY

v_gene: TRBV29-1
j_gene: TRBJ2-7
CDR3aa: SVGNMWEQY

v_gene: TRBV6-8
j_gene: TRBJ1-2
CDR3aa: ASSYGGKTNYGYT

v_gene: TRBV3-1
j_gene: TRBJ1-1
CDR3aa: ASSQDTAGGTNTEAF

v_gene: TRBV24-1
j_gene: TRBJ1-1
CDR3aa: ATSDSRGANTEAF

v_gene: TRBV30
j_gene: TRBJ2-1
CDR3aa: ASGGVESSYNEQF

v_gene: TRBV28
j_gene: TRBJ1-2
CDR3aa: ASSFIATGKSSGYT

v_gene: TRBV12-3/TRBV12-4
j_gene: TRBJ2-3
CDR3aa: ASSFEGGAEDTQY